This TCR beta chain was sequenced for a study of STAT5B mutations in CD4+ large granular lymphocyte leukemia. CDR3 length: 16 residues. The V and J ends lost 0 bases and 1 base, in that order; junction bases with no gene match: 3. Germline CDR1 and CDR2: SGDLS and YYNGEE. This clone appeared a single time. Profiling relied on immunoSEQ multiplex PCR, and the TCRdb table lists in-frame clones only, not all of them. Here the sample spans about 35,000 clones, roughly four fifths being singletons. Sequences were obtained from CD4+ T cells from blood buffy coats. The chain combines TRBV9 with TRBJ2-1, with 8 bases identical to TRBD2. This TCR derives from a human donor in good health. In DNA, the CDR3 is TGTGCCAGCAGCGTAGACGCGGGAGGATCCTACAATGAGCAGTTCTTC. Its translation is CASSVDAGGSYNEQFF.